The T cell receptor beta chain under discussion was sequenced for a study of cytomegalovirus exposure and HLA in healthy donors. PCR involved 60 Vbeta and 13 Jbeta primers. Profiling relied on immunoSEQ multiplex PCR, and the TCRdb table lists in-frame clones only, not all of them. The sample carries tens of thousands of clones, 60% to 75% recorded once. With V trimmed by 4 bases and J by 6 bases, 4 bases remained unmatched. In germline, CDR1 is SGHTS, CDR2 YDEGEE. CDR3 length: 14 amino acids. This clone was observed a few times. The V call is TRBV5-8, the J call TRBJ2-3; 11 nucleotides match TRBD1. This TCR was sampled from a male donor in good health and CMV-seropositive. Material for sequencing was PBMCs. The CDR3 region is CASSTWTGGDTQYF. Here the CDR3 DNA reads TGTGCCAGCAGCACCTGGACAGGGGGCGATACGCAGTATTTT.